These T cell receptor beta chains were read from a single sample in a study of identical twins. TCRdb redid the calling of the 5' RACE reads with MiXCR, one entry per CDR3 protein. The sample carries just over 500,000 distinct CDR3 sequences, 22% recorded once. The same sample was also studied in work on T cells expressing NK-cell markers.

The sample comprised CD4+ T cells sorted from blood. The receptors shown here come from a young woman in good health. Both conserved end residues are part of each CDR3. The D gene is left open where the match is weak.

j_gene,v_gene,d_gene,CDR3aa
TRBJ1-2,TRBV10-3,TRBD1,CAISPVGTAFGYTF
TRBJ1-6,TRBV20-1,-,CSARVRGISDSPLHF
TRBJ2-7,TRBV7-2,-,CASSPQGGYEQYF
TRBJ2-1,TRBV20-1,-,CSARDLIGDTYNEQFF
TRBJ1-5,TRBV6-1,-,CASSPVTGSSQPQHF
TRBJ2-3,TRBV12-3/TRBV12-4,-,CASSIKGVEGTDTQYF
TRBJ2-7,TRBV6-2/TRBV6-3,-,CASSPRVTRDYEQYF
TRBJ2-7,TRBV29-1,-,CSVGHPEDYEQYF
TRBJ1-3,TRBV20-1,TRBD1,CSASIPGQGGNTIYF
TRBJ1-2,TRBV7-2,-,CASSLGGRPGNGYTF
TRBJ1-1,TRBV20-1,-,CSARRQGNTEAFF
TRBJ2-3,TRBV6-1,TRBD1,CASNRDRGLSSTDTQYF
TRBJ1-3,TRBV9,-,CASSAGGAAVTSGNTIYF
TRBJ2-5,TRBV20-1,-,CSARGYLGLQETQYF
TRBJ1-1,TRBV11-3,-,CASSALDTEALF
TRBJ2-7,TRBV7-2,TRBD2,CASSPRIGLAGSREQYF
TRBJ2-7,TRBV12-3/TRBV12-4,-,CASSLDVAYEQYF
TRBJ1-1,TRBV20-1,-,CSAAPGAFF
TRBJ2-3,TRBV12-3/TRBV12-4,-,CASSLGTITDTQYF
TRBJ1-5,TRBV12-3/TRBV12-4,-,CASSLFPGLQQPQHF
TRBJ2-5,TRBV4-2,-,CASSRDGRGLETQYF
TRBJ1-5,TRBV5-1,TRBD1,CASFRGLYQPQHF
TRBJ2-5,TRBV25-1,TRBD2,CASRSRTSGGQETQYF
TRBJ1-5,TRBV12-3/TRBV12-4,-,CASSLQYQSNQPQHF
TRBJ1-2,TRBV27,-,CASSSSYTSTAVYGYTF
TRBJ2-1,TRBV20-1,TRBD2,CSARVMRTSGSYNEQFF
TRBJ1-1,TRBV20-1,TRBD1,CSARVWTGKVGTEAFF
TRBJ1-1,TRBV6-6,-,CASSDPGAEAFF
TRBJ1-5,TRBV20-1,-,CSATGQINQPQHF
TRBJ2-6,TRBV12-3/TRBV12-4,TRBD1,CASSPRDRGPGANVLTF
TRBJ2-6,TRBV5-6,-,CASSRGTGYPSYSGANVLTF
TRBJ1-1,TRBV11-2,-,CASSRNVVFNTEAFF
TRBJ2-5,TRBV7-2,-,CASSLGLRDYQETQYF
TRBJ1-5,TRBV20-1,TRBD1,CSAYRQGGQPQHF
TRBJ2-2,TRBV25-1,-,CASSELGQPNTGELFF
TRBJ2-1,TRBV15,-,CATSKQKMVYNEQFF
TRBJ2-3,TRBV20-1,TRBD2,CSAIRAGPTDTQYF
TRBJ1-5,TRBV6-1,TRBD1,CASMIDRGSGNQPQHF
TRBJ2-7,TRBV10-3,-,CAIRAGTENSYEQYF
TRBJ2-4,TRBV29-1,TRBD2,CSASSGGGDIQYF
TRBJ1-5,TRBV7-9,-,CASTIGDNQPQHF
TRBJ2-2,TRBV5-1,TRBD2,CASSLAWLADPTGELFF
TRBJ2-7,TRBV7-2,-,CASSRGGLAAYEQYF
TRBJ2-3,TRBV5-1,TRBD2,CASSLGTSVEDTQYF
TRBJ2-7,TRBV21-1,-,CASSKWRPTGSYEQYF
TRBJ2-7,TRBV6-1,TRBD2,CASRQASGPPYEQYF
TRBJ2-1,TRBV18,-,CASSPSTNTYNEQFF
TRBJ2-1,TRBV4-2,-,CASSQARASEQFF
TRBJ2-7,TRBV5-1,TRBD2,CVSSETSGSYEQYF
TRBJ2-7,TRBV6-1,TRBD2,CASGRLAGASGNEQYF
TRBJ1-2,TRBV6-5,-,CASSYSTGAYGYTF
TRBJ2-1,TRBV20-1,TRBD2,CSARGRGRGRSYNEQFF
TRBJ2-2,TRBV3-1,-,CASSQAAGTGELFF